These 13 T cell receptor beta chains share one sample of origin, sequenced in a study of T cell responses to AZD1222 COVID-19 vaccine. Data came from immunoSEQ multiplex PCR; TCRdb stores just in-frame clones and leaves some out. This sample yields tens of thousands of clones, of which around nine tenths are seen a single time; 2% to 2.5% belongs to the top ten. Sequenced material: peripheral blood, taken on day 0 of AZD1222 vaccination. The receptors shown here come from an adult in good health.

This clone was observed a single time. The chain uses TRBV6-5 and TRBJ1-1; TRBD1 is a possible D gene (5 bases). The CDR3 has 15 amino acids. Germline-derived CDR1 and CDR2 are MNHEY and SVGAGI. Between the trimmed V and J ends, which lost 2 bases and 4 bases, there was a span of 14 bases. The CDR3 is CASSYDPGRITEAFF. The CDR3 DNA sequence: TGTGCCAGCAGTTACGATCCGGGACGGATCACTGAAGCTTTCTTT.

The gene calls are TRBV29-1 and TRBJ1-1; 7 bases fit TRBD1. Per the germline V gene, CDR1 is SQVTM and CDR2 is ANQGSEA. V dropped 6 bases and J dropped 6; count of bases not matched to a gene: 7. The length of the CDR3 is 12 residues. CDR3 nucleotides: TGCAGCGTGGGGGGACAGTGGGCTGAAGCTTTCTTT. Translation: CSVGGQWAEAFF.

In its sample, this clone was seen a few times. This sequence joins TRBV10-3 and TRBJ2-5; 14 bases are shared with TRBD2. This CDR3 region has 16 residues. CDR1 and CDR2 (germline): ENHRY, SYGVKD. V gave up 6 bases and J gave up 4 bases; unmatched junction bases: 7. The CDR3 spells CAISVGGTSGRETQYF. The CDR3 DNA is TGTGCCATCAGCGTAGGTGGGACTAGCGGGAGAGAGACCCAGTACTTC.

This clone appeared a single time. The V call is TRBV29-1, the J call TRBJ2-1, with 8 bases fitting TRBD2. The CDR3 covers 12 residues. V lost 6 bases and J lost 7; bases outside the gene matches: 5. Germline CDR1 SQVTM, CDR2 ANQGSEA. The CDR3 DNA follows: TGCAGCGTCGCCACGGGGGGGAATGAGCAGTTCTTC. Translating gives CSVATGGNEQFF.

As DNA, the CDR3 is TGTGCCAGCTCCAGAGCCCATCTAGACAGGGACTATGAAAAACTGTTTTTT. Its protein product is CASSRAHLDRDYEKLFF. This sequence joins TRBV18 and TRBJ1-4; 7 bases agree with TRBD1. Germline V lookup: CDR1 KGHSH, CDR2 LQKENI. Germline trimming cut 6 bases from V and 6 bases from J; bases unmatched to any gene: 16. The CDR3 has 17 amino acids.

In this sample, this clone turned up once. CDR3 bases: TGTGCCAGCAGCTCTGGCAGGGTTTATAATTCACCCCTCCACTTT. Translating gives CASSSGRVYNSPLHF. This rearrangement joins TRBV27 to TRBJ1-6; D may be TRBD1 (5 bases). The germline V and J ends were trimmed by 6 bases and 4 bases, with 13 bases remaining between them. The CDR3 runs 15 residues. Germline values: CDR1 MNHEY, CDR2 SMNVEV (reference sequence).

V and J are TRBV27 and TRBJ2-1, with D unresolved. The germline gives CDR1 MNHEY, CDR2 SMNVEV (reference sequence). The CDR3 covers 16 residues. With 0 bases removed from V and 1 base from J, the gap between germline ends came to 10 bases. The DNA of the CDR3 is TGTGCCAGCAGTTTATCCCGGACGGTATCCTACAATGAGCAGTTCTTC. The encoded protein is CASSLSRTVSYNEQFF.

The V call is TRBV9, the J call TRBJ1-1; TRBD1 agrees at 10 bases. Germline V lookup: CDR1 SGDLS, CDR2 YYNGEE. J lost 7 bases, V lost 3 bases, and 6 bases had no gene match. The CDR3 runs 14 residues. Here the CDR3 DNA reads TGTGCCAGCAGCGCCCAGACAGGGGGCGTTGAAGCTTTCTTT. It is translated as CASSAQTGGVEAFF. The entire variable domain, with the rest obtained from reference TRBV9 and TRBJ1-1, is as follows: DSGVTQTPKHLITATGQRVTLRCSPRSGDLSVYWYQQSLDQGLQFLIQYYNGEERAKGNILERFSAQQFPDLHSELNLSSLELGDSALYFCASSAQTGGVEAFFGQGTRLTVV.

The rearrangement links TRBV9 to TRBJ1-1; D call uncertain. From germline, CDR1 is SGDLS and CDR2 YYNGEE. The CDR3 runs 14 residues. V gave up 3 bases and J gave up 1 base, with 10 bases separating them. The CDR3 nucleotides are TGTGCCAGCAGCGCCCAAAGAGAGAACACTGAAGCTTTCTTT. Translation: CASSAQRENTEAFF. Together with reference TRBV9 and TRBJ1-1, the CDR3 gives the full variable domain: DSGVTQTPKHLITATGQRVTLRCSPRSGDLSVYWYQQSLDQGLQFLIQYYNGEERAKGNILERFSAQQFPDLHSELNLSSLELGDSALYFCASSAQRENTEAFFGQGTRLTVV.

This chain joins TRBV27 and TRBJ1-2; TRBD1 matches at 7 bases. V trimming: 6 bases; J trimming: 7 bases; junction bases outside the gene matches: 14. The CDR3 has 15 amino acids. Germline values: CDR1 MNHEY, CDR2 SMNVEV (reference sequence). CDR3 in amino acids: CASSSGVGGVSGYTF. CDR3 coding DNA: TGTGCCAGCAGCTCCGGAGTAGGGGGCGTCAGTGGCTACACCTTC.

The CDR3 region has the DNA TGTGCCAGCTCACCAGGGCAGGGGAACACCGGGGAGCTGTTTTTT. It is translated as CASSPGQGNTGELFF. This sequence joins TRBV18 and TRBJ2-2; possible D gene TRBD1, 5 bases. The ends were cut back, 2 bases at V and 1 base at J, with 8 bases in the middle. CDR3 length: 15 residues. The germline gives CDR1 KGHSH, CDR2 LQKENI.

The chain links TRBV30 to TRBJ2-5, with D possibly being TRBD1 (5 bases). Germline CDR1 GTSNPN, CDR2 SVGIG (reference sequence). This CDR3 has 12 residues. The V and J ends lost 0 bases and 9 bases respectively, with 11 bases between them. In DNA, the CDR3 is TGTGCCTGGAGTGTGCAGGGTACTCCCCAGTACTTC. This encodes CAWSVQGTPQYF.

The gene calls are TRBV11-2 and TRBJ2-7; D gene ambiguous. The germline CDR1 and CDR2 sequences are SGHAT and FQNNGV. The germline V and J ends were trimmed by 3 bases and 2 bases, with 5 bases remaining between them. The CDR3 has 12 residues. CDR3 sequence reads: CASSFDTYEQYF. The CDR3 coding sequence is TGTGCCAGCAGCTTCGATACCTACGAGCAGTACTTC. The variable domain in full, completed from reference TRBV11-2 and TRBJ2-7, reads EAGVAQSPRYKIIEKRQSVAFWCNPISGHATLYWYQQILGQGPKLLIQFQNNGVVDDSQLPKDRFSAERLKGVDSTLKIQPAKLEDSAVYLCASSFDTYEQYFGPGTRLTVT.